This T cell receptor (beta chain) emerged from a study of blood T cell repertoires in COVID-19 (TCRdb year 2020). About the full investigation: Samples covering the acute and convalescent phases of COVID-19 were provided by collaborators in the United States, Italy and Spain. The prospective study material was composed of cDNA or gDNA derived from T cells, B-cell-depleted T cells, or PBMCs. Subjects who had been exposed to COVID-19, were actively infected with it, or had recovered from it provided the deeply sampled blood TCRbeta repertoires that made up the dataset. A freely available public database, intended as a resource for researchers studying the immune response to SARS-CoV-2, is where the repertoires were released. Samples were obtained from the ongoing ImmuneRACE study (first 160 participants) and from 1,000 to 1,500 subjects provided by 6 global collaborators. A de-identified subject ID, COVID-19 status, age in years and sex were almost always included in the sample metadata. Where HLA class I and class II types were available, the types were taken from metadata supplied by the sample provider, not from assay-based typing. On the study overall, not on this receptor specifically: The amount of clinical and demographic metadata varied by source and participant and was provided uncurated.

A second Seattle source provided samples from volunteer blood donors who had recovered from COVID-19. Collaborating institutions collected whole blood in K2EDTA tubes following their own protocols. For TCRbeta analysis, collaborators shipped samples in one of three forms: frozen whole blood, isolated PBMCs, or DNA extracted from either of those sample types. Looking up the germline V gene (reference sequence) yields CDR1 SGHNT and CDR2 YYREEE. Relative to germline, V is 7 bases shorter and J is 0 bases shorter, with 21 bases between their ends. Including the terminal cysteine and phenylalanine, the CDR3 comprises 17 residues. Of all the DNA, just the CDR3 is kept, 51 bases in frame from base 1. In regard to this clone: Its antigen target is currently unknown. No much larger clone is present one base from it, and per-base qualities are unavailable.

TCRbeta CDR3 regions were amplified from genomic DNA using the immunoSEQ Assay, a bias-controlled multiplex PCR. The source study handled its data this way. Nucleated cell counts per sample were estimated from amplification of reference gene primers within the assay. To quantify the absolute abundance of each unique TCRbeta CDR3 rearrangement, sequence reads were collapsed and filtered. For each sample, productive Simpson clonality was calculated as the square root of Simpson's diversity index over productive rearrangements. The immuneACCESS repertoire file appears here via TCRdb, limited to in-frame rearrangements. These files lack a portion of the clones; in checked studies, under half of the deficit traces to unresolved V genes, and the cause of the others is not known. The DNA gave D and trimming, while V, J and clone size come from that table. The sample contains around 320,000 clones, approximately 88% of them found a single time. Of the sample, 6.9% falls within the top ten clones.

This sequence was found in a woman aged 25-40 years who had recovered from COVID-19. Sequencing was done on a sample of peripheral blood. In this chain, TRBV5-4 is recombined with TRBJ2-3, and TRBD1 may be the D gene, going by 6 matching bases. CDR3 loop: CASAISDRTPSTDTQYF. The DNA sequence reads TGTGCCAGCGCCATCTCGGACAGAACTCCTAGCACAGATACGCAGTATTTT.